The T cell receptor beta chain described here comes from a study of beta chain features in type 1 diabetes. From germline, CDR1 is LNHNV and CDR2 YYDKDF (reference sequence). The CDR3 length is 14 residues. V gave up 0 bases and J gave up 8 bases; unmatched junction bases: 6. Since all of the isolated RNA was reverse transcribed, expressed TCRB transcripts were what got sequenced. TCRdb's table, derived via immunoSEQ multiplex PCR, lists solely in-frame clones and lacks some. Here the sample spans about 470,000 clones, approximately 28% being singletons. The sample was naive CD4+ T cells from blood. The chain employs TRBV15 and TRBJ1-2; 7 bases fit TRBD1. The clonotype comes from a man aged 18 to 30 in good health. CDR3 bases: TGTGCCACCAGCAGAGACAGGGGGATTGGAGGCTACACCTTC. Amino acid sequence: CATSRDRGIGGYTF.